The rows below give T cell receptor beta chains drawn from one sample of a study of cytomegalovirus exposure and HLA in healthy donors. Here immunoSEQ multiplex PCR was the method, and the copy in TCRdb shows in-frame clones only, minus some. This sample carries 90,000 to 95,000 clones, about 84% of them seen once, and the ten largest clones take around 1.2%. Sequenced: PBMCs. Source of these receptors: a girl between 2 and 10 years old in good health and CMV-seropositive. Each CDR3 is given with its conserved first and last residue. Each record gives: CDR3 length, clone size, J gene, D gene, V gene, CDR3 protein, CDR3 DNA. The D gene is left open where the match is weak. Expanded clones are given a class, and other clones once, few, many or no size at all.

>15|-|TRBJ1-2|-|TRBV30
CAWTFGAGGARGYTF
TGTGCCTGGACCTTTGGCGCCGGGGGGGCGCGAGGCTACACCTTC
>12|-|TRBJ1-2|-|TRBV28
CAIASLNYGYTF
TGTGCCATCGCTAGTCTTAACTATGGCTACACCTTC
>16|-|TRBJ1-1|-|TRBV29-1
CSVGGGTWGLNTEAFF
TGCAGCGTTGGTGGTGGAACGTGGGGGCTGAACACTGAAGCTTTCTTT
>13|-|TRBJ2-2|-|TRBV9
CASRGSWTGELFF
TGTGCCAGTCGTGGCTCCTGGACCGGGGAGCTGTTTTTT
>10|-|TRBJ1-1|-|TRBV30
CAWRPREAFF
TGTGCCTGGAGGCCCCGGGAAGCTTTCTTT
>15|-|TRBJ2-5|TRBD2|TRBV4-1
CASSQRREEWETQYF
TGCGCCAGCAGCCAAAGGCGGGAGGAGTGGGAGACCCAGTACTTC
>16|-|TRBJ2-5|-|TRBV30
CAWNPRGALKQETQYF
TGTGCCTGGAACCCCCGGGGAGCCCTAAAACAAGAGACCCAGTACTTC
>12|-|TRBJ2-3|TRBD1|TRBV29-1
CSATGGTDTQYF
TGCAGCGCTACAGGGGGCACAGATACGCAGTATTTT
>13|-|TRBJ1-4|-|TRBV6-5
CASSRTANEKLFF
TGTGCCAGCAGCAGGACAGCTAATGAAAAACTGTTTTTT
>12|-|TRBJ1-1|TRBD1|TRBV6-1
CASSRGVERAFF
TGTGCCAGCAGCAGGGGGGTGGAGAGAGCTTTCTTT
>14|-|TRBJ1-5|-|TRBV27
CASSRGYSNQPQHF
TGTGCCAGCAGTAGAGGTTATAGCAATCAGCCCCAGCATTTT
>12|-|TRBJ1-2|-|TRBV7-2
CASSLVSYGYTF
TGTGCCAGCAGCTTAGTCAGCTATGGCTACACCTTC
>15|-|TRBJ2-1|TRBD1|TRBV7-9
CASSLVTGGYNEQFF
TGTGCCAGCAGCTTAGTGACAGGGGGCTACAATGAGCAGTTCTTC
>15|few|TRBJ2-3|-|TRBV7-7
CASSLGGEGTDTQYF
TGTGCCAGCAGCTTAGGGGGGGAGGGCACAGATACGCAGTATTTT
>16|-|TRBJ2-1|TRBD2|TRBV7-8
CASSGRAGEFGNEQFF
TGTGCCAGCAGCGGGCGAGCGGGAGAATTTGGGAATGAGCAGTTCTTC
>13|-|TRBJ2-7|-|TRBV15
CATSTGQAYEQYF
TGTGCCACCAGCACAGGACAAGCCTACGAGCAGTACTTC
>14|-|TRBJ1-1|-|TRBV30
CAWSLKVEGTEAFF
TGTGCCTGGAGCCTCAAGGTGGAGGGCACTGAAGCTTTCTTT
>15|-|TRBJ2-6|TRBD1|TRBV7-6
CASSSRTGGANVLTF
TGTGCCAGCAGCTCCAGGACAGGCGGGGCCAACGTCCTGACTTTC
>14|-|TRBJ1-5|-|TRBV27
CASSQGFGNQPQHF
TGTGCCAGCAGTCAGGGGTTCGGCAATCAGCCCCAGCATTTT
>13|-|TRBJ1-1|TRBD1|TRBV7-9
CSSSPTRGTGNFF
TGTTCCAGCAGCCCCACTCGCGGGACAGGGAATTTCTTT
>14|-|TRBJ2-7|TRBD2|TRBV19
CASSPGLAGYEQYF
TGTGCCAGTAGCCCGGGACTAGCGGGCTACGAGCAGTACTTC
>13|-|TRBJ2-7|TRBD2|TRBV10-1
CASSASGSGEQYF
TGCGCCAGCAGTGCTAGCGGGAGTGGAGAGCAGTACTTC
>11|-|TRBJ1-2|-|TRBV2
CASSDDYGYTF
TGTGCCAGCAGTGACGACTATGGCTACACCTTC
>17|-|TRBJ2-7|TRBD2|TRBV12-5
CASALDPGASGGYEQYF
TGTGCTAGTGCCCTAGACCCGGGGGCTAGCGGGGGCTACGAGCAGTACTTC
>13|-|TRBJ2-1|TRBD1|TRBV4-3
CASSQDRGYEQFF
TGCGCCAGCAGCCAGGACAGGGGATATGAGCAGTTCTTC
>14|-|TRBJ2-7|-|TRBV27
CASSFQARSYEQYF
TGTGCCAGCAGTTTCCAGGCTCGGTCCTACGAGCAGTACTTC
>16|-|TRBJ1-5|-|TRBV7-6
CASSLAVGGVNQPQHF
TGTGCCAGCAGCTTAGCGGTGGGAGGGGTCAATCAGCCCCAGCATTTT
>13|few|TRBJ2-1|TRBD1|TRBV6-6
CASGQGPYNEQFF
TGTGCCAGCGGACAGGGGCCCTACAATGAGCAGTTCTTC
>15|few|TRBJ2-1|TRBD1|TRBV7-2
CASSSRTGWYNEQFF
TGTGCCAGCAGCTCTCGGACAGGGTGGTACAATGAGCAGTTCTTC
>14|-|TRBJ2-3|-|TRBV5-4
CASSLSPATDTQYF
TGTGCCAGCAGCTTGTCTCCCGCGACAGATACGCAGTATTTT
>15|-|TRBJ2-1|TRBD1|TRBV25-1
CATKSDRAGFNEQFF
TGTGCCACCAAATCAGACAGGGCGGGTTTCAATGAGCAGTTCTTC
>15|-|TRBJ2-7|TRBD2|TRBV7-8
CASSPREGLYYEQYF
TGTGCCAGCAGCCCAAGGGAGGGACTGTACTACGAGCAGTACTTC
>13|-|TRBJ2-5|TRBD2|TRBV18
CASSGAGEETQYF
TGTGCCAGCTCAGGGGCGGGAGAAGAGACCCAGTACTTC
>15|few|TRBJ2-7|-|TRBV6-1
CASTKGGAASYEQYF
TGTGCCAGCACCAAAGGAGGCGCCGCCTCCTACGAGCAGTACTTC
>15|-|TRBJ1-4|-|TRBV10-2
CASSEKRASNEKLFF
TGCGCCAGCAGTGAAAAGAGAGCCTCTAATGAAAAACTGTTTTTT
>15|-|TRBJ1-5|-|TRBV27
CASSLSGNSNQPQHF
TGTGCCAGCAGTTTGTCAGGGAATAGCAATCAGCCCCAGCATTTT
>15|few|TRBJ1-2|TRBD1|TRBV6-1
CASSAWDSPSYGYTF
TGTGCCAGCAGTGCCTGGGACAGCCCGTCGTATGGCTACACCTTC
>12|-|TRBJ2-7|TRBD1|TRBV19
CATGQGASEQYF
TGTGCCACCGGACAGGGGGCCAGCGAGCAGTACTTC
>14|-|TRBJ2-7|TRBD2|TRBV6-5
CASSSLAGVPEQYF
TGTGCCAGCAGTTCCCTAGCGGGAGTGCCGGAGCAGTACTTC
>15|-|TRBJ2-1|TRBD2|TRBV4-3
CASSQTGGVGNEQFF
TGCGCCAGCAGCCAGACTGGGGGGGTTGGTAATGAGCAGTTCTTC
>14|-|TRBJ1-1|TRBD1|TRBV19
CASRWTGGNTEAFF
TGTGCCAGTAGATGGACAGGGGGAAACACTGAAGCTTTCTTT
>13|-|TRBJ1-5|-|TRBV30
CAWNSGEGQPQHF
TGTGCCTGGAACAGCGGGGAAGGGCAGCCCCAGCATTTT
>15|-|TRBJ1-2|TRBD1|TRBV7-2
CASSLGQGAGYGYTF
TGTGCCAGCAGCTTAGGACAGGGGGCGGGCTATGGCTACACCTTC
>14|-|TRBJ1-2|TRBD1|TRBV7-9
CASSLGEGAAGYTF
TGTGCCAGCAGCTTAGGCGAGGGGGCCGCTGGCTACACCTTC
>15|few|TRBJ2-1|-|TRBV11-1
CASSLGWSSYNEQFF
TGTGCCAGCAGCTTAGGCTGGAGCTCCTACAATGAGCAGTTCTTC
>12|-|TRBJ2-7|-|TRBV6-5
CASKAGELEQYF
TGTGCCAGCAAAGCAGGGGAGCTCGAGCAGTACTTC